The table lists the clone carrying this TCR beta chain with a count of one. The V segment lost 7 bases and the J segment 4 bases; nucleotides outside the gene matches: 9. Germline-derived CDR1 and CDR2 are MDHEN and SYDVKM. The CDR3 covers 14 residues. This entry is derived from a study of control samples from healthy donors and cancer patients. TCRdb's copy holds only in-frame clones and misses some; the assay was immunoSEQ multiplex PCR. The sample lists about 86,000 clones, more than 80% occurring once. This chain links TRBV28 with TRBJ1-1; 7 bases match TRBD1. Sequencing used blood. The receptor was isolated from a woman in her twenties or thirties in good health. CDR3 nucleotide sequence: TGTGCCAGCACCCTAAAGGCAGGGGGCACTGAAGCTTTCTTT. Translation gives CASTLKAGGTEAFF.